The clone carrying this T cell receptor (beta chain) was counted a few times. Its antigen remains unknown. The CDR3 length is 16 residues. The V and J ends lost 8 bases and 6 bases, in that order; junction bases with no gene match: 18. From germline, CDR1 is MNHEY and CDR2 SMNVEV (reference sequence). The data were taken from a study of T cell repertoires in cytomegalovirus infection. TCRdb processed the reads anew with MiXCR; each CDR3 protein has one entry. In the table there are 700,000 to 900,000 distinct CDR3 sequences, 25% to 30% of which are singletons. This chain connects TRBV27 to TRBJ2-7, with 8 positions matching TRBD1. This sequence originates from a human donor in good health (CMV status not recorded). Some clones in this sample may be carry-over from other donors' samples. Sequencing used cultured CD8+ T cells from PBMCs, obtained from culture after CMV antigen stimulation. The CDR3 nucleotides read TGTGCCAGCTCCTTAGCGTCAGGGGGCAAAGGACGCGAGCAGTACTTC. Protein product: CASSLASGGKGREQYF.